Reported below is one T cell receptor (beta chain). There is no known antigen for this receptor. One base away there is no much larger clone; base qualities are not given. V is trimmed back by 6 bases and J by 5 bases, and the junction contains 10 bases that no gene match accounts for. The germline V gene supplies CDR1 SNHLY and CDR2 FYNNEI. There are 16 amino acids in the CDR3, from cysteine to phenylalanine inclusive. Only the CDR3 DNA is retained, 48 bases long and in frame from the first base. TCR beta libraries were generated from genomic DNA with the immunoSEQ kit, following the manufacturer's recommendations. To prepare libraries, a first multiplex PCR with proprietary primers was run, followed by a second PCR that added unique barcodes, and a bead cleanup was done after each round. Each sample batch included a kit-provided positive control reaction and a negative control reaction. The final libraries were assessed on an Agilent 4200 TapeStation D1000 ScreenTape, pooled by volume, and quantified by qPCR. Sequencing was performed on an Illumina NextSeq500 with a MidOutput 150-cycle cartridge, and 156 Read1 and 15 Index1 cycles were run with kit custom primers. The pooled library was loaded at 1.0 pM with about 20% PhiX control spiked in. The source study handled its data this way. Vendor-processed data were analyzed in R, and a clonotype was defined as all T cells sharing the same CDR3 nucleotide sequence. In the clone abundance analyses, frequencies were normalized to the 10,000 most abundant clones in each sample. Before analysis, public T cell clones were removed, and these numbered fewer than five per sample on average. An abundance difference of at least 32-fold between compartments was the criterion for calling clonotypes tumor-enriched or baseline blood-enriched. Clonotypes expanded or contracted between blood time points were identified with a beta-binomial differential abundance model. Similarity between tumor and blood repertoires was quantified using the Baroni-Urbani and Buser coefficient, and groups were compared with two-tailed Wilcoxon tests in R. Drawn from immuneACCESS, this table holds only the in-frame rearrangements with V and J called that TCRdb kept. Clones are partly lost; checked studies trace under half to an unresolved V gene and leave the rest unexplained. Clone size and V and J calls were adopted from that table, with D and trimming inferred from the DNA. The sample data list more than 75,000 clones, and 82% of these were observed just once. The ten largest make up approximately 6.4% of the sample.

Reading the label with the study, this specimen's time point is: baseline pretreatment blood. The intended sense of this specimen's treatment or condition label: 15 Gy SBRT to primary tumor, nephrectomy 4 weeks later. To track tumor-enriched clonotypes, serial peripheral blood was sampled from radiation-treated patients at baseline and at 2 weeks and 4 weeks after SBRT. Every patient's renal cell carcinoma showed clear cell pathology. Genomic DNA for TCR sequencing was prepared using the QIAamp DNA Blood Mini Kit (Qiagen). The analyses included just those samples that passed every quality control check. The sample originates from a study of radiation and T cells in renal cell carcinoma (dated by TCRdb to the early 2020s). With respect to the entire study: The samples were obtained from a clinical trial, where primary renal cell carcinomas were treated with 15 Gy stereotactic body radiation therapy and then removed by nephrectomy 4 weeks afterward. Across all 50 or so samples, under 5 million unique CDR3 nucleotide sequences, encoding around 2.4 million unique CDR3 amino acid sequences, were identified. In total, 53 samples underwent TCR beta sequencing: some 25 tumors plus 27 peripheral blood samples.

Summary of the overall study and its limitations: Top tumor clonotypes rose in blood from baseline to 2 weeks post-radiation, then contracted by 4 weeks, suggesting transient expansion of tumor-resident clones. The single-armed trial design could not address effects of radiation dose or scheduling on the TCR repertoire. Blood repertoire dynamics were not followed beyond 4 weeks after treatment. Because no pretreatment tumor biopsies were available, whether clonotypes were present in the tumor at baseline could not be determined.

This TCR derives from a man in his 60s with renal cell carcinoma. The source was blood, collected from a patient whose treatment included radiotherapy and nephrectomy. The rearranged chain carries TRBV2 and TRBJ2-2; 9 of the junction bases match TRBD2. The CDR3 protein: CASRARLAAPTGELFF. The DNA reads as follows: TGTGCCAGCAGGGCTAGACTAGCGGCACCTACCGGGGAGCTGTTTTTT.